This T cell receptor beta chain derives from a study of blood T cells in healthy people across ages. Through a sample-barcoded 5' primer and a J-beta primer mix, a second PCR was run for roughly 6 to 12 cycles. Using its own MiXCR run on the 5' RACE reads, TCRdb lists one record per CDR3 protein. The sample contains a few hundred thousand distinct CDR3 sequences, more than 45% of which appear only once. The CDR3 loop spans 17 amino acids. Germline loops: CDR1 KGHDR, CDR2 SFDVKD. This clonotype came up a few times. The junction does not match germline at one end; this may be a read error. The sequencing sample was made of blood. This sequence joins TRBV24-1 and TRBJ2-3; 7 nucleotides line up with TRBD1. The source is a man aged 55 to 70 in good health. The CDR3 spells CATSDPNKGARTDTQYF. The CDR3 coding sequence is TGTGCCACCAGTGACCCCAACAAGGGGGCACGCACGGATACGCAGTATTTT.